The 5 T cell receptor beta chains below come from one sample, sequenced in a study of blood T cell repertoires in COVID-19 (dated by TCRdb to 2020 to 2021). Library prep was done by the immunoSEQ multiplex PCR assay. Here the immuneACCESS table is served through TCRdb, limited to in-frame sequences with V and J called. Missing clones are a known gap in these copies; in checked studies unresolved V genes cover under half, and the rest lacks a known reason. The sample profile shows about 76,000 clones; around 87% of them were found once. More than 10% of the sample rests with the top ten. Sample: peripheral blood. These receptors were taken from a human donor in a cohort sampled during active COVID-19.

This chain connects TRBV7-8 to TRBJ2-1; 11 bases map to TRBD2. Germline V gives CDR1 SGHVS, CDR2 FQNEAQ. With 1 base clipped from V and 10 bases from J, the junction kept 12 bases outside the gene matches. The CDR3 length is 17 residues. The CDR3 protein is CASSLGGKLAGGLEQFF. The CDR3 DNA is TGTGCCAGCAGCTTAGGTGGGAAGCTAGCGGGGGGCCTCGAGCAGTTCTTC. Full variable domain (remainder filled in from reference TRBV7-8 and TRBJ2-1): GAGVSQSPRYKVAKRGQDVALRCDPISGHVSLFWYQQALGQGPEFLTYFQNEAQLDKSGLPSDRFFAERPEGSVSTLKIQRTQQEDSAVYLCASSLGGKLAGGLEQFFGPGTRLTVL.

The chain links TRBV25-1 to TRBJ1-2, with 10 bases aligning to TRBD1. Germline V gene sequence: CDR1 MGHDK, CDR2 SYGVNS. The CDR3 spans 14 residues. The junction had 3 bases not matched to a gene; V was cut back by 6 bases and J by 2 bases. DNA of the CDR3: TGTGCCAGCAGCGGACAGGGGGGGAACTATGGCTACACCTTC. It specifies CASSGQGGNYGYTF.

The V call is TRBV6-1, the J call TRBJ1-1; possibly TRBD1 for D (6 bases). The CDR3 has 14 amino acids. V was clipped by 3 bases and J by 0 bases, with 8 bases between them. Germline V gene data show CDR1 as MNHNS and CDR2 as SASEGT. CDR3 in amino acids: CASSDGQMNTEAFF. The CDR3 DNA is TGTGCCAGCAGTGACGGACAGATGAACACTGAAGCTTTCTTT.

This sequence joins TRBV4-2 and TRBJ1-1; D remains unclear. The CDR3 has 12 amino acids. V gave up 0 bases and J gave up 11 bases, with 10 bases separating them. Germline CDR1 and CDR2: LGHNA and YNFKEQ. The CDR3 bases are TGTGCCAGCAGCCAAGATCCCCTAATTGCTTTCTTT. Translating gives CASSQDPLIAFF.

V gene TRBV5-1 combines with J gene TRBJ1-1; 7 bases align to TRBD1. From germline, CDR1 is SGHRS and CDR2 YFSETQ. This CDR3 has 16 residues. V shed 1 base and J 2 bases; nucleotides not matched to a gene: 8. The DNA of the CDR3 is TGCGCCAGCAGCTTGACTACCGGGACAGTCAACACTGAAGCTTTCTTT. Translating gives CASSLTTGTVNTEAFF. Filled out from reference TRBV5-1 and TRBJ1-1, the complete variable domain reads KAGVTQTPRYLIKTRGQQVTLSCSPISGHRSVSWYQQTPGQGLQFLFEYFSETQRNKGNFPGRFSGRQFSNSRSEMNVSTLELGDSALYLCASSLTTGTVNTEAFFGQGTRLTVV.